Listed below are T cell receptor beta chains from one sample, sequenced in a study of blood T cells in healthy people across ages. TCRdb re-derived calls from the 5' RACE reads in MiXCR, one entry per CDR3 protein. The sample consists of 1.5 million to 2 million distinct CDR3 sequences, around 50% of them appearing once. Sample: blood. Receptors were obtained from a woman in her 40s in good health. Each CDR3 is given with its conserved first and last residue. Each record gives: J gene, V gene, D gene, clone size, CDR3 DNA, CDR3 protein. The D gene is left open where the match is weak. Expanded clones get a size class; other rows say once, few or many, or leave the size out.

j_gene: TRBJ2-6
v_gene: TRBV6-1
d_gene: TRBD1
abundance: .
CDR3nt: TGTGCCAGCAGACCTGACAGGGCGGCAGGATCTGGGGCCAACGTCCTGACTTTC
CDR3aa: CASRPDRAAGSGANVLTF

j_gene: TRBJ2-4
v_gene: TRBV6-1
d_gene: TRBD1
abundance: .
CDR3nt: TGTGCCAGCAGTGAAATGCAGTCGGGACAGCAGTACTTC
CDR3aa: CASSEMQSGQQYF

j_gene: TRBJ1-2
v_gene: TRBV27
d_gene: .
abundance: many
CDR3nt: TGTGCCAGCAGTTTTACAGGCGACTATGGCTACACCTTC
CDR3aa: CASSFTGDYGYTF

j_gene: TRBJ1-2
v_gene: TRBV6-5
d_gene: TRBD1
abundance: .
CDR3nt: TGTGCCAGCAGTAAAACAGGGGGTTGGGGTTATGGCTACACCTTC
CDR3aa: CASSKTGGWGYGYTF

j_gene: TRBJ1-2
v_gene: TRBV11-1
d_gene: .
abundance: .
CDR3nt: TGTGCCAGCAGCTTAGAAGAGGGAGGGGAAAGCAATGGCTACACCTTC
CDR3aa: CASSLEEGGESNGYTF

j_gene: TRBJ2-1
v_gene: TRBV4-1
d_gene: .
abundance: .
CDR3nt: TGCGCCAGCAGCCAATGGGGTGAGCAGTTCTTC
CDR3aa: CASSQWGEQFF

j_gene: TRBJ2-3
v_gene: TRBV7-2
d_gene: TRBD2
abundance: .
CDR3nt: TGTGCCAGCAGCTCCCTAGCGGATACTAGCACAGATACGCAGTATTTT
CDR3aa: CASSSLADTSTDTQYF

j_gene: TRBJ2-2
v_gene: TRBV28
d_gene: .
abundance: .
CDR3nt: TGTGCCAGCAGTTTATCGGTCCAGGGAGACACCGGGGAGCTGTTTTTT
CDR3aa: CASSLSVQGDTGELFF

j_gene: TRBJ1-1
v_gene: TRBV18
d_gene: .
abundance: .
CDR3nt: TGTGCCAGCTCAACGGACCGCACTGAAGCTTTCTTT
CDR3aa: CASSTDRTEAFF

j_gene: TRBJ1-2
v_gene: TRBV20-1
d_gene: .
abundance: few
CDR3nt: TGCAGTGCTCCAGCCGTGGCAGACTATGGCTACACCTTC
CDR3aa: CSAPAVADYGYTF

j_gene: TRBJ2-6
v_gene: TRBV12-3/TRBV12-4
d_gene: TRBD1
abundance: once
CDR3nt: TGTGCCGGCAGCCGTGACAGGGCGGCTGGGGCCAACGTCCTGACTTTC
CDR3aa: CAGSRDRAAGANVLTF

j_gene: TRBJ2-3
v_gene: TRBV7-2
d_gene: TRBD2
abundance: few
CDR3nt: TGTGCCAGCAGCTTCAGACTAGCGGGGGGAGGAGCAGATACGCAGTATTTT
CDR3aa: CASSFRLAGGGADTQYF

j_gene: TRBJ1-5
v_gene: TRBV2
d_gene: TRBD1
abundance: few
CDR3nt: TGTGCCAGCAGTGCCGACAGGGGGCAGCCCCAGCATTTT
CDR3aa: CASSADRGQPQHF

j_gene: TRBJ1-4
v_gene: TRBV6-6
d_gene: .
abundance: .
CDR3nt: TGTGCCAGCAGCCTTGGGACCACAGGTCGTGAAAAACTGTTTTTT
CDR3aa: CASSLGTTGREKLFF

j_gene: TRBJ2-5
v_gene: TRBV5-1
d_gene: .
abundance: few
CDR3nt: TGCGCCAGCAGCGGAGGGGGCTCCCTAACAGAGACCCAGTACTTC
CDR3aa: CASSGGGSLTETQYF

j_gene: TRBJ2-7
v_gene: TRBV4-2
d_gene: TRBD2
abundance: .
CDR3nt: TGTGCCAGCAGCCAACGGACTAGCGGGGGCTTATACAATGAGCAGTACTTC
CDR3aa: CASSQRTSGGLYNEQYF

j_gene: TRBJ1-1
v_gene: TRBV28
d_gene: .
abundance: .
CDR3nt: TGTGCCAGCAGTCTTTCACTAGGCGTGATTGAAGCTTTCTTT
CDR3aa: CASSLSLGVIEAFF

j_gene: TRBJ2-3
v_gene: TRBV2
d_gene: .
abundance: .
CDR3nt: TGTGCCAGCAGTCCAGGCATTGCAGATACGCAGTATTTT
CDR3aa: CASSPGIADTQYF

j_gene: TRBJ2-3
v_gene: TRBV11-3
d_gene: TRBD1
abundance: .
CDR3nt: TGTGCCAGCAGCCCCGGATGGACAGGGCACCAGGATACGCAGTATTTT
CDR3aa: CASSPGWTGHQDTQYF

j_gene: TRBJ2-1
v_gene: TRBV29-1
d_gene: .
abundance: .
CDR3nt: TGCAGCGTTGAAGGGGCGGGACCTGGGTACAATGAGCAGTTCTTC
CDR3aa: CSVEGAGPGYNEQFF

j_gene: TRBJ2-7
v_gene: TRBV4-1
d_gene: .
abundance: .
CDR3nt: TGCGCCAGCAGCCAGACTTCTCGCGGACCCTACGAGCAGTACTTC
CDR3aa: CASSQTSRGPYEQYF

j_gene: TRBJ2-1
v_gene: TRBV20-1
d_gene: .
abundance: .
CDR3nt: TGCAGTGCTGGCCGGGCTGACAATGAGCAGTTCTTC
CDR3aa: CSAGRADNEQFF

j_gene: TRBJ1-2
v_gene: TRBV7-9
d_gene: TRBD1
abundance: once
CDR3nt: TGTGCCAGCAGCCAGAAACGGACAGGGAACTATGGCTACACCTTC
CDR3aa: CASSQKRTGNYGYTF

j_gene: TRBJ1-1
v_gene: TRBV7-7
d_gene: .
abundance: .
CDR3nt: TGTGCTAGCAGCAAGACCGAAAACACTGAAGCTTTCTTT
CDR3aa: CASSKTENTEAFF

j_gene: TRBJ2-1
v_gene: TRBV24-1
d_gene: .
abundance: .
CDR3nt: TGTGCTACCCAACAGGGCGAAAGGGAGACCCAGTTCTTC
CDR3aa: CATQQGERETQFF

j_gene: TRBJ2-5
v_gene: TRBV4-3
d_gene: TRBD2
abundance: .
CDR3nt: TGCGCCAGCAGCCCCGATCGGGGGGGGCTCAGTGAGCAGTACTTC
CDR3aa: CASSPDRGGLSEQYF

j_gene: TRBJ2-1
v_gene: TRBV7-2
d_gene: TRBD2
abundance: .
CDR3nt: TGTGCCAGCAGCTTATTTACGACTAGCAGTGGGTTCAATGAGCAGTTCTTC
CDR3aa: CASSLFTTSSGFNEQFF

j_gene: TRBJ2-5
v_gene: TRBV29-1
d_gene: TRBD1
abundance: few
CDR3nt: TGCAGCGCGAGGACAGGATGGGAGACCCAGTACTTC
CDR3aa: CSARTGWETQYF

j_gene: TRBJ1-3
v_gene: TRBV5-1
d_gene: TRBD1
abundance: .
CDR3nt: TGCGCCAGCAGCTTAAGACAGGGGAGAAGCGCTGGAAACACCATATATTTT
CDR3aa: CASSLRQGRSAGNTIYF

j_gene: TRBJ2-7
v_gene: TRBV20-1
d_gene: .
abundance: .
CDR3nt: TGCAGTGCCGTGGGGCACCACGAGCAGTACTTC
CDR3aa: CSAVGHHEQYF

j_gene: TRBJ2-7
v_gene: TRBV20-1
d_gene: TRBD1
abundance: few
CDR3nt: TGCAGTGCTAGAGCGTATCCAACGTGGGACAGGACTTACGAGCAGTACTTC
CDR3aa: CSARAYPTWDRTYEQYF

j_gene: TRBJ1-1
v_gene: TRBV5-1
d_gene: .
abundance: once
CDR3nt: TGCGCCAGCAGCTTTAGTGGACGGACGAACACTGAAGCTTTCTTT
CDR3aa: CASSFSGRTNTEAFF

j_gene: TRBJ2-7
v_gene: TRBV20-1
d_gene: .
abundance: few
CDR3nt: TGCAGTGCTGGGACACTTTCCTACGAGCAGTACTTC
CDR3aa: CSAGTLSYEQYF

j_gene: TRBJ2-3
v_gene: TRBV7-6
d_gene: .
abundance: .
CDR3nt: TGTGCCAGCAGCTTAATTCAGAGGGGAGATACGCAGTATTTT
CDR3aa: CASSLIQRGDTQYF

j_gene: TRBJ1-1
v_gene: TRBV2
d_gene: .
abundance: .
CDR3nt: TGTGCCAGCAGTGCTGGCAGGGATGAAGCTTTCTTT
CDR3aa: CASSAGRDEAFF

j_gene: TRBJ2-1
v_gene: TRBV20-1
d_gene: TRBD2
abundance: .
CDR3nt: TGCAGTGCTAGGGACCCATCCGGGACTAGTGGGGAAAATGAGCAGTTCTTC
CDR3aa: CSARDPSGTSGENEQFF

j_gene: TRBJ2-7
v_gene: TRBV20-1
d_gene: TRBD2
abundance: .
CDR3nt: TGCAGCCCCTCGCGGGGGGGATCCTACGAGCAGTACTTC
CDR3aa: CSPSRGGSYEQYF

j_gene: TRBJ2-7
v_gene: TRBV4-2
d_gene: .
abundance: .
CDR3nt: TGTGCCAGCAGCCAAGACATGGGGGGACCCTACGAGCAGTACTTC
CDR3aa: CASSQDMGGPYEQYF

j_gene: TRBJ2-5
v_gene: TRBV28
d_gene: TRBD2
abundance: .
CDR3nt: TGTGCCAGCAGTTTATGGAGTAGCGGGGGGGCGGAGACCCAGTACTTC
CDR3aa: CASSLWSSGGAETQYF

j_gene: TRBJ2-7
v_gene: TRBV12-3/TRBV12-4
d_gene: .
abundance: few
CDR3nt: TGTGCCAGCAGTGTAGAACGAGGCTACGAGCAGTACTTC
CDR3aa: CASSVERGYEQYF

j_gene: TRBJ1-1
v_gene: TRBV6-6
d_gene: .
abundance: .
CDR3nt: TGTGCCAGCAGTTACGATGGACCTGAAGCTTTCTTT
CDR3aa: CASSYDGPEAFF

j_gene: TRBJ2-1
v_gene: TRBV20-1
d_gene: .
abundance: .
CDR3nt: TGCAGGGGGGGAATTGGCAATGAGCAGTTCTTC
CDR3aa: CRGGIGNEQFF

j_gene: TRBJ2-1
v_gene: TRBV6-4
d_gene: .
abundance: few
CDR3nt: TGTGCCAGCAGTGACCGCCCCGCCCCGGAGTCCCACAATGAGCAGTTCTTC
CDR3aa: CASSDRPAPESHNEQFF

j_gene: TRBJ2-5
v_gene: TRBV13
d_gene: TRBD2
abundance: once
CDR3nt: TGTGCCAGCAGCTTGATGACTAGCGAGGCAACAGAGACCCAGTACTTC
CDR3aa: CASSLMTSEATETQYF

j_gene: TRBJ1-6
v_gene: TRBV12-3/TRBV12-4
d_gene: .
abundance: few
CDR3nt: TGTGCCAGCAGTTTCTCTAACTATTCACCCCTCCACTTT
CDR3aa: CASSFSNYSPLHF

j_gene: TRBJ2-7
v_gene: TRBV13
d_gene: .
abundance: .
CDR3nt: TGTGCCAGCAGCATACGGGGCTACGAGCAGTACTTC
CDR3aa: CASSIRGYEQYF

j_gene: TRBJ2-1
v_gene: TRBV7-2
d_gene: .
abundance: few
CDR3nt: TGTGCCAGCAGGGAGAGGGGGGGGCTTGGGAATGAGCAGTTCTTC
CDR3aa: CASRERGGLGNEQFF

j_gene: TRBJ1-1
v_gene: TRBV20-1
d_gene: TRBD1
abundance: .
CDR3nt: TGCAGTTTACGACAGGGGGGCTCGAACACTGAAGCTTTCTTT
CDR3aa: CSLRQGGSNTEAFF

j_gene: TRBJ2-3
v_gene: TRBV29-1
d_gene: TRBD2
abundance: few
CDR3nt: TGCAGCGTTGAAGATGGCCCCGGAGGGGGCCTACTAGCGGGGGGGCCGCTCGAAACAGATACGCAGTATTTT
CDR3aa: CSVEDGPGGGLLAGGPLETDTQYF

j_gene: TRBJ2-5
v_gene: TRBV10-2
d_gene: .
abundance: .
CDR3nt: TGCGCCAGCCGGGGGGGACAGCAAGAGACCCAGTACTTC
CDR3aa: CASRGGQQETQYF

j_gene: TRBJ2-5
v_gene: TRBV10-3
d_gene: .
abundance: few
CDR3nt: TGTGCCATCAGTGACTACGGAGAGACCCAGTACTTC
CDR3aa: CAISDYGETQYF

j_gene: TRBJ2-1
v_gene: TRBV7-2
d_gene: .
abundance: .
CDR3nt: TGTGCCAGCAGCTTACGGGGTGTAGCTTACCGAAATGAGCAGTTCTTC
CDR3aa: CASSLRGVAYRNEQFF

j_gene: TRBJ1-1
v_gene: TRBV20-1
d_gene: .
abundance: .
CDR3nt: TGCAGTGCTAGATACACTGAAGCTTTCTTT
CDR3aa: CSARYTEAFF

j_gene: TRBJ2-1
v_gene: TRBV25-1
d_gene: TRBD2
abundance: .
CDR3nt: TGTGCCAGCAGTGATTCTAGCGGGGGCAATGGCGATGAGCAGTTCTTC
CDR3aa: CASSDSSGGNGDEQFF

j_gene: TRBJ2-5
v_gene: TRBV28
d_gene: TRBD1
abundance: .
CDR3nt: TGTGCCAGCAGTTTGTTCCGTGACAGGGGGTACGGGCAGTACTTC
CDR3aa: CASSLFRDRGYGQYF

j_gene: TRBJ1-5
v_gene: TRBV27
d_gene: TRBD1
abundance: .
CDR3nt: TGTGCCAGCAGCATTACAGGGGATCCCAATCAGCCCCAGCATTTT
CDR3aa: CASSITGDPNQPQHF

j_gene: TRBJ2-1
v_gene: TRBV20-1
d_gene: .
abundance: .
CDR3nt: TGCAGTGCTGGGGGACAAACCCACTACAATGAGCAGTTCTTC
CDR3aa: CSAGGQTHYNEQFF

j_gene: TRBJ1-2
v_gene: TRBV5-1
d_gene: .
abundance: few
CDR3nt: TGCGCCAGCAGCTTAGCCGGGACCCAATATGGCTACACCTTC
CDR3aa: CASSLAGTQYGYTF

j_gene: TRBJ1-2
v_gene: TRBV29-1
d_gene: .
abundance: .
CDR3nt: TGCAGCGTTGAAGATCGGGAAGGTGGTAACTATGGCTACACCTTC
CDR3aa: CSVEDREGGNYGYTF

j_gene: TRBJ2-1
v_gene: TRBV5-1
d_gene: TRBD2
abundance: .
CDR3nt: TGCGCCAGCAGCTTGGTGGCAAGCGGGGGGACAAACAATGAGCAGTTCTTC
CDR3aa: CASSLVASGGTNNEQFF